Sequencing of this T cell receptor beta chain was carried out in a study of blood T cell repertoires in COVID-19. For the study at large: Acute and convalescent COVID-19 samples came from the United States, Italy and Spain. Sample material is recorded as cDNA or gDNA derived from T cells, B-cell-depleted T cells, or PBMCs.

Patients at the Seattle site were enrolled during active infection and followed longitudinally. Original processing methods: Estimation of nucleated cell counts relied on the amplification of reference gene primers. Assay used: immunoSEQ multiplex PCR; TCRdb lists only in-frame clones, some missing. V, J and clone size reflect that table, while D and trimming were determined from the DNA. Counted here are 250,000 to 300,000 clones, around nine tenths occurring once; the ten biggest clones make up over 5%. This CDR3 has 15 residues. Germline CDR1 and CDR2: SGHNT and YYREEE (reference sequence). V lost 4 bases to trimming and J lost 3 bases, with 15 bases between them.

This receptor was identified in a woman in her sixties with COVID-19, enrolled during active disease. The specimen sequenced was peripheral blood. V is TRBV5-4 and J is TRBJ2-3, with D perhaps TRBD2 (6 bases). CDR3 sequence reads: CASSGTGLQTDTQYF. DNA for the CDR3: TGTGCCAGCAGCGGGACGGGACTTCAAACAGATACGCAGTATTTT.